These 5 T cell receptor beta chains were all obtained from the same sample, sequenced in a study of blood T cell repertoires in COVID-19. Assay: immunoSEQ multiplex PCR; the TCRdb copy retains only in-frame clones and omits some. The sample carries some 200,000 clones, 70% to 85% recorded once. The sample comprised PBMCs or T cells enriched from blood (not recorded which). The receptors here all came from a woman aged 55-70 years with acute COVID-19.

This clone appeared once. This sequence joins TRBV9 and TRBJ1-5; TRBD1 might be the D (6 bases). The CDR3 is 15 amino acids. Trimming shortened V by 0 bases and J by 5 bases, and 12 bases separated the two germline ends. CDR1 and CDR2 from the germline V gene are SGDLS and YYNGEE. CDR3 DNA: TGTGCCAGCAGCGTAGAGGGCAGGGGAGATCAGCCCCAGCATTTT. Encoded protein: CASSVEGRGDQPQHF.

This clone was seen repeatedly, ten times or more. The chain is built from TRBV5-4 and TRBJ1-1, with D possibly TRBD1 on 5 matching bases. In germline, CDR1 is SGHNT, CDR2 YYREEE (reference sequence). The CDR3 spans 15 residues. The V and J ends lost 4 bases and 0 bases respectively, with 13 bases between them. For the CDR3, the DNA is TGTGCCAGCAGCCTAGACGGACAAATGAACACTGAAGCTTTCTTT. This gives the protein CASSLDGQMNTEAFF.

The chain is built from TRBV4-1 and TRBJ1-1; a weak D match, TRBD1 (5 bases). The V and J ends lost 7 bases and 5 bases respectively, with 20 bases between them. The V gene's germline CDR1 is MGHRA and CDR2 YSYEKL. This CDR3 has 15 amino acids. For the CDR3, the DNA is TGCGCCAGCACCGAACAGTCCGGGGGGGAGACTGAAGCTTTCTTT. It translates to CASTEQSGGETEAFF.

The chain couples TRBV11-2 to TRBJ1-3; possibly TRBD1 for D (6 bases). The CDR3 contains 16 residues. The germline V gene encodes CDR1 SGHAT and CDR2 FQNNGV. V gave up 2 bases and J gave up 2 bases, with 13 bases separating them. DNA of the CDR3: TGTGCCAGCAGCTTAATCCACCAGGGGACTGGAAACACCATATATTTT. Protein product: CASSLIHQGTGNTIYF.

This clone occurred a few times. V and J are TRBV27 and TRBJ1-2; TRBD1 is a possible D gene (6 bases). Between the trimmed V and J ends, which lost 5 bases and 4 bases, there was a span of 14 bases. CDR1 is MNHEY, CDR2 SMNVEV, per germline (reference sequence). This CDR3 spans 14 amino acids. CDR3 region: CASSPTGLLYGYTF. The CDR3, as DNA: TGTGCCAGCAGTCCGACAGGACTTCTCTATGGCTACACCTTC.